Reported below is one T cell receptor beta chain. The data were taken from a study of blood T cell repertoires in COVID-19. Looking at the study overall: The United States, Italy and Spain supplied acute and convalescent COVID-19 samples. Sources were T cells, B-cell-depleted T cells, or PBMCs; the material itself was cDNA or gDNA.

Clones were sequenced by immunoSEQ multiplex PCR, and TCRdb holds only the in-frame ones, with some missing. This repertoire shows about 180,000 clones, around 80% found once; its top ten account for about 10%. This CDR3 has 15 amino acids. The Seattle site enrolled patients during active infection and followed them longitudinally. This chain uses TRBV21-1 with TRBJ2-7; the DNA was not compared with TRBD2, the D call given in the table. TRBV21-1 is a pseudogene. The receptor's source is a woman older than 75 with COVID-19, enrolled during active disease. Sequenced material: peripheral blood. The CDR3 DNA sequence: TGTGCCAGCAGCAAAGGGGACTATACCCCCTACGAGCAGTACTTC. This translates into CASSKGDYTPYEQYF.